These 13 T cell receptor beta chains were sequenced from one sample in a study of neurological immune-mediated disorders. TCRdb ran MiXCR on the 5' RACE reads and lists one entry per CDR3 protein. The top ten hold roughly 3.2% of the sample, which has 60,000 to 80,000 distinct CDR3 sequences, around 5% seen once. Sample: PBMCs. The receptor set was obtained from a woman in her forties or fifties with multiple sclerosis.

This clonotype came up many times. The V gene is TRBV12-3 or TRBV12-4, the J gene TRBJ2-2, with a tentative D call TRBD1 (5 bases). V was shortened by 5 bases and J by 4 bases, with 14 bases between the two germline ends. The CDR3 covers 15 residues. CDR3 protein: CASSKQTDTTGELFF. CDR3 nucleotides: TGTGCCAGCAGTAAACAGACAGACACCACCGGGGAGCTGTTTTTT.

This clonotype has ten or more counts. The chain is built from TRBV5-1 and TRBJ1-1; possibly TRBD1 for D (6 bases). The V gene's germline CDR1 is SGHRS and CDR2 YFSETQ. This CDR3 is 13 amino acids long. V was clipped by 2 bases and J by 6 bases, with 11 bases between them. The chain's CDR3 is CASSFGQSAEAFF. The CDR3 DNA reads TGCGCCAGCAGCTTCGGACAGAGCGCTGAAGCTTTCTTT.

This clonotype has a count of ten or more. The V gene is TRBV10-3, the J gene TRBJ2-1, with TRBD1 identical over 7 bases. Germline lookup yields CDR1 ENHRY and CDR2 SYGVKD. V shed 6 bases, J shed 6 bases, and the junction held 5 bases outside the gene matches. The CDR3 loop spans 13 amino acids. The chain's CDR3 is CAISPDRVNEQFF. As DNA, the CDR3 is TGTGCCATCAGCCCCGACAGGGTCAATGAGCAGTTCTTC.

This clonotype was recorded at least ten times. This sequence joins TRBV7-3 and TRBJ1-1; D not certain. V lost 5 bases and J 1 base, leaving 14 bases between the germline ends. The CDR3 runs 15 residues. Germline-derived CDR1 and CDR2 are SGHTA and FQGTGA. The CDR3 bases are TGTGCCAGCAGCCCTACCGGGAAACCGAACACTGAAGCTTTCTTT. It yields the protein CASSPTGKPNTEAFF.

This clonotype was detected ten times or more. One end of the junction does not line up with germline, which may come from a read error. The chain joins TRBV7-9 to TRBJ1-6; possible D gene TRBD1, 5 bases. Per germline, CDR1 SEHNR and CDR2 FQNEAQ (reference sequence). CDR3 length: 14 residues. Written as DNA, the CDR3 is TGTGCCAGCAGCACGACAGACTATAATTCACCCCTCAACTTT. This gives the protein CASSTTDYNSPLNF.

This clonotype was recorded many times. CDR3 sequence (DNA): TGTGCCAGCAGTTTTGCCCCTGATAGGACACCCTCGGTTGGCTACACCTTC. Residues: CASSFAPDRTPSVGYTF. This chain joins TRBV28 and TRBJ1-2; tentatively, D is TRBD1 (5 bases). This CDR3 has 17 residues. CDR1 and CDR2 (germline): MDHEN, SYDVKM. V was clipped by 3 bases and J by 7 bases, with 24 bases between them.

This clonotype was observed many times. The J gene is TRBJ1-1, the V gene TRBV29-1; 12 nucleotides agree with TRBD1. CDR1 SQVTM and CDR2 ANQGSEA come from the germline V gene. J lost 1 base, V lost 7 bases, and 7 bases had no gene match. CDR3 length equals 15 residues. The CDR3 DNA reads TGCAGCGCTCTTGGGACAGGGGGCAAGAACACTGAAGCTTTCTTT. This translates into CSALGTGGKNTEAFF.

Ten or more counts support this clonotype. The rearrangement uses TRBV20-1 and TRBJ1-3; no firm D call. Per germline, CDR1 DFQATT and CDR2 SNEGSKA (reference sequence). The V end was cut by 0 bases, the J end by 2 bases, with 8 bases between. This CDR3 region has 14 residues. This CDR3 reads CSARERATGNTIYF. The DNA of the CDR3 is TGCAGTGCTAGAGAGAGGGCAACTGGAAACACCATATATTTT.

This clonotype came up many times. This chain joins TRBV29-1 and TRBJ1-3; no clear D. CDR1 SQVTM and CDR2 ANQGSEA come from the germline V gene. Trimming stripped 5 bases from V and 2 bases from J, with 4 bases between. The CDR3 loop spans 11 amino acids. DNA for the CDR3: TGCAGCGTTCGGACTGGAAACACCATATATTTT. This sequence encodes CSVRTGNTIYF.

The table lists this clonotype with a few counts. The chain carries TRBV5-1 and TRBJ2-7; D possibly corresponds to TRBD2 (7 bases). Germline loops: CDR1 SGHRS, CDR2 YFSETQ. There are 16 residues in the CDR3. V was clipped by 3 bases and J by 0 bases, with 16 bases between them. The CDR3 nucleotides are TGCGCCAGCAGCTCTGGTGGGGGGGCTAGCTCCTACGAGCAGTACTTC. This encodes CASSSGGGASSYEQYF. Supplemented by reference TRBV5-1 and TRBJ2-7, the full variable domain reads KAGVTQTPRYLIKTRGQQVTLSCSPISGHRSVSWYQQTPGQGLQFLFEYFSETQRNKGNFPGRFSGRQFSNSRSEMNVSTLELGDSALYLCASSSGGGASSYEQYFGPGTRLTVT.

This clonotype was seen a few times. For the CDR3, the DNA is TGTGCCAGCAGTGTTCCGACAGGGGACACCGGGGAGCTGTTTTTT. As protein: CASSVPTGDTGELFF. The V gene is TRBV2, the J gene TRBJ2-2, with TRBD1 identical over 8 bases. The CDR3 has 15 residues. Looked up from germline, CDR1 is SNHLY and CDR2 is FYNNEI. J gave up 3 bases and V 4 bases, and 4 bases lay outside the gene matches.

This clonotype was counted many times. The chain carries TRBV24-1 and TRBJ1-1; 7 positions agree with TRBD1. The V gene's germline CDR1 is KGHDR and CDR2 SFDVKD. Trimming removed 10 bases from V and 0 bases from J; junction bases left unmatched: 7. The CDR3 contains 14 residues. In nucleotides, the CDR3 is TGTGCCACAAAGGACAGGAAGGTGAACACTGAAGCTTTCTTT. Its protein product is CATKDRKVNTEAFF.

The sample holds many counts of this clonotype. J is TRBJ1-2 and V is TRBV4-3, with D tentatively TRBD1 (5 bases). Germline CDR1 and CDR2: LGHNA and YSLEER. V lost 1 base and J lost 3, with 12 bases in between. This CDR3 contains 15 residues. The CDR3 spells CASSQGLAGHYGYTF. The CDR3 DNA reads as TGCGCCAGCAGCCAAGGACTGGCAGGGCACTATGGCTACACCTTC.